One sample yielded the 14 T cell receptor beta chains listed below, sequenced in a study of cytomegalovirus exposure and HLA in healthy donors. In the PCR, 60 Vbeta and 13 Jbeta primers were used. TCRdb's copy holds only in-frame clones and misses some; the assay was immunoSEQ multiplex PCR. The sample has about 250,000 clones; around 80% are singletons. Material: PBMCs. All receptors derive from a boy younger than 18 in good health and CMV-seronegative.

In its sample, this clone was seen a few times. This sequence joins TRBV30 and TRBJ1-3; D gene ambiguous. CDR3 length: 18 amino acids. The V gene lost 0 bases and the J gene lost 0 bases, with 18 bases spanning the gap. From germline, CDR1 is GTSNPN and CDR2 SVGIG (reference sequence). The CDR3 nucleotides are TGTGCCTGGAGTGTACCGCGGCCATCTGAATTCTCTGGAAACACCATATATTTT. Its protein is CAWSVPRPSEFSGNTIYF.

This chain links TRBV7-2 with TRBJ2-7; 8 nucleotides line up with TRBD1. This CDR3 has 14 amino acids. Germline-derived CDR1 and CDR2 are SGHTA and FQGNSA. The V gene end was trimmed by 1 base and the J gene end by 6 bases; junction bases not matched to a gene: 5. CDR3 region: CASSLVSGTGEQYF. Written as DNA, the CDR3 is TGTGCCAGCAGCTTAGTATCGGGGACAGGCGAGCAGTACTTC.

The rearrangement joins TRBV5-1 to TRBJ2-7; tentatively, D is TRBD2 (5 bases). Germline V gene sequence: CDR1 SGHRS, CDR2 YFSETQ. Trimming removed 4 bases from V and 0 bases from J, with 23 bases in between. The CDR3 sequence is 18 residues long. This CDR3 reads CASSLRRETRISSYEQYF. The CDR3 nucleotides are TGCGCCAGCAGCCTCCGCCGGGAAACCAGGATAAGCTCCTACGAGCAGTACTTC.

This chain connects TRBV6-6 to TRBJ2-7, with TRBD2 as a possible D gene (5 bases). Trimming took off 2 bases at V and 1 base at J, with 9 bases between the two ends. CDR3 length equals 14 residues. CDR1 MNHNY and CDR2 SVGAGI come from the germline V gene (reference sequence). The CDR3 loop is CASSYEGASYEQYF. CDR3 sequence (DNA): TGTGCCAGCAGTTACGAGGGAGCGTCCTACGAGCAGTACTTC.

The chain combines TRBV7-3 with TRBJ1-1, with no clear D. This CDR3 contains 13 residues. Germline CDR1 reads SGHTA; CDR2 reads FQGTGA. The V gene lost 1 base and the J gene lost 4 bases, with 7 bases spanning the gap. DNA for the CDR3: TGTGCCAGCAGCTTAAGTGAGGGCACTGAAGCTTTCTTT. It encodes CASSLSEGTEAFF.

The chain couples TRBV4-1 to TRBJ2-5; the match to TRBD2 covers 13 bases. The CDR3 loop spans 16 amino acids. Germline CDR1 reads MGHRA; CDR2 reads YSYEKL. Trimming at V came to 4 bases and at J to 5 bases, leaving 7 bases not matched to a gene. CDR3 amino acids: CASSRTTSGGSETQYF. For the CDR3, the DNA is TGCGCCAGCAGCCGGACGACTAGCGGGGGGTCGGAGACCCAGTACTTC.

This clone is a singleton in its sample. This chain joins TRBV4-2 and TRBJ2-2; TRBD2 agrees at 9 bases. The germline V gene has CDR1 LGHNA and CDR2 YNFKEQ. This CDR3 is built from 16 residues. J was trimmed by 6 bases and V by 2 bases; bases with no gene match: 7. The CDR3, as DNA: TGTGCCAGCAGCCAAAACGTTGCTAGCGGGGCCGGGGAGCTGTTTTTT. Translating gives CASSQNVASGAGELFF.

The genes are TRBV9 and TRBJ2-1; 11 bases are shared with TRBD1. Germline V gene data show CDR1 as SGDLS and CDR2 as YYNGEE. Losses at the gene ends were 5 bases for V and 3 bases for J; bases not matched to a gene: 4. This CDR3 spans 15 amino acids. The CDR3 DNA reads as TGTGCCAGCAGGGGGACAGGGGGTATCTACAATGAGCAGTTCTTC. It encodes CASRGTGGIYNEQFF.

In this sample, this clone turned up once. One end of the junction is discordant with germline, which a read error may explain. CDR3 coding DNA: TGTGCCAGCAGTCCCAGGGGGCACGGGGCCAACGTCCCGACTTTC. It encodes CASSPRGHGANVPTF. The rearrangement links TRBV25-1 to TRBJ2-6; 8 bases agree with TRBD1. The CDR3 contains 15 residues. Germline V gives CDR1 MGHDK, CDR2 SYGVNS.

The chain has TRBV6-4 and TRBJ2-1; 14 nucleotides line up with TRBD2. There are 16 residues in the CDR3. V gave up 2 bases and J gave up 6 bases; unmatched junction bases: 3. Germline V gene data show CDR1 as MRHNA and CDR2 as SNTAGT. The CDR3, as DNA: TGTGCCAGCAGTGACGACGGGACTAGCGGGAGCAATGAGCAGTTCTTC. Translated: CASSDDGTSGSNEQFF.

The rearrangement uses TRBV6-1 and TRBJ2-5; 8 bases are shared with TRBD1. With the DNA end fitting TRBJ2-7 better, the J assignment may be wrong. Germline values: CDR1 MNHNS, CDR2 SASEGT. CDR3 length: 13 amino acids. In DNA, the CDR3 is TGTGCCAGCAGAAAAGGACAGGGTGGCGAGCAGTACTTC. Translating gives CASRKGQGGEQYF.

The chain couples TRBV27 to TRBJ1-2; TRBD1 matches at 9 bases. CDR1 is MNHEY and CDR2 is SMNVEV in the germline V gene (reference sequence). After removal of 6 bases from V and 4 bases from J, the junction contained 9 bases not matched to a gene. CDR3 length equals 15 residues. Here the CDR3 reads CASREDRGGGYGYTF. The DNA for the CDR3 is TGTGCCAGCAGAGAAGACAGGGGGGGAGGCTATGGCTACACCTTC.

The rearrangement uses TRBV6-1 and TRBJ2-2, with TRBD1 matching 9 bases. Per germline, CDR1 MNHNS and CDR2 SASEGT. The CDR3 is made up of 15 amino acids. Losses at the gene ends were 7 bases for V and 5 bases for J; bases not matched to a gene: 8. The CDR3 region has the DNA TGTGCCAGCACCACAGGGGGCGCAGGAACCGGGGAGCTGTTTTTT. Amino acid sequence: CASTTGGAGTGELFF.

This clone was detected only a few times. The chain recombines TRBV10-3 with TRBJ2-1, with 13 bases matching TRBD2. Germline V gene data show CDR1 as ENHRY and CDR2 as SYGVKD. The CDR3 sequence is 17 residues long. J gave up 0 bases and V 8 bases, and 7 bases lay outside the gene matches. In DNA form, the CDR3 reads TGTGCCATCGGCAGCAGGACTAGCGGGAGCTCCTACAATGAGCAGTTCTTC. Protein sequence: CAIGSRTSGSSYNEQFF.